This T cell receptor (beta chain) was captured in a study of identical twins (dated by TCRdb to 2016 to 2017). Regarding the research as a whole: The study deep-sequenced TCR alpha and beta repertoires from monozygotic twins, unrelated adults of various ages and cord blood to test whether fetal clonotypes persist. Replicate twin experiments were performed at different times using different library preparation protocols to rule out contamination.

Including the terminal cysteine and phenylalanine, the CDR3 comprises 14 residues. Only CDR3 DNA is held: 42 bases, read in frame from base 1. Sequences MDHEN (CDR1) and SYDVKM (CDR2) are obtained from the germline V gene. V drops 3 bases and J drops 4 bases, leaving 13 bases in between. Comment on this clonotype: What this receptor recognizes is not known. No much larger clone exists at a distance of one base, and base qualities are not known.

Every donor was a healthy Caucasian. Three pairs of female monozygotic twins, all aged roughly 18 to 29 years, were included in the twin cohort. Miltenyi CD45RO+ enrichment and human naive T-cell isolation kits were used to isolate memory (CD45RO+) and naive T cells from PBMC. The library was built by means of 5' RACE. The reads were generated on an Illumina HiSeq 2000. Template switching added a universal primer binding site, and the final cDNA carried a unique molecular identifier that allowed TCR cDNA molecules to be counted accurately. Specific primers in the conserved constant-segment region were used to synthesize first-strand cDNA for the TCR alpha and beta chains. To control for contamination, every cDNA library carried two barcodes: a SMART-Mk sample barcode plus Illumina barcodes. TruSeq adapter sequences, together with Illumina sample barcodes, were added in two successive PCR steps. The Illumina HiSeq platform was used with custom primers to sequence TCR alpha and beta cDNA libraries. Concerning the study's data processing: Raw reads were processed with MiGEC to extract unique molecular identifiers, and MiXCR was used to determine CDR3 positions. Recombination models were inferred per individual with the repgenHMM and IGoR tools using an EM algorithm. The tcR package in R was used for shared clonotype analysis, with sharing normalized by the product of cloneset sizes. To study raw recombination without the effects of thymic and clonal selection, out-of-frame nonproductive sequences were analyzed. The public sequencing data were trimmed at Q25 with fastp and processed into clonotypes with MiXCR by TCRdb, which kept only in-frame beta chains. Every entry covers one CDR3 protein and lists the most common genes and DNA from its rows. None of the V and J calls come from the authors' own analysis; TCRdb made them. This sample has nearly 250,000 distinct CDR3 sequences in its table, and roughly 7% of those were observed once. Of the sample, roughly 3.4% is held by the ten largest clones.

The research as a whole found: Recombination models systematically underestimated out-of-frame TCR alpha sharing in monozygotic twins but agreed with sharing between unrelated individuals. Invariant T cells such as MAIT and iNKT could partly confound zero-insertion analyses, although diverse VJ usage argued against such confounding for most clonotypes. A weaker excess of twin sharing was found in beta out-of-frame sequences because the signal-to-noise ratio was lowered by fewer shared sequences. Because the same donors could not be followed over many years, the conclusions relied on cross-sectional statistical analysis. Out-of-frame TCR alpha sequences shared between twins showed an excess of low generation-probability sequences compared with coincidental sharing between unrelated individuals. Abundant cord blood beta clonotypes carried fewer insertions; young adult naive repertoires showed a weaker similar trend, while memory repertoires showed none.

This sample also appeared in a second study, on yellow fever vaccine responses in identical twins. From the second report: The authors reported that the T cell response to vaccination in identical twins appeared partly convergent and partly personalized. In the study, vaccine-responding T cell clones were precisely tracked in identical twins.

The sequence was collected from a woman aged 18-30 years in good health. Sequencing was performed on memory (CD45RO+) T cells sorted from blood. The cell subset or site label for this specimen denotes: CD45RO+ enriched T cells. The receptor chain draws on TRBV28 and TRBJ2-7; D gene: possibly TRBD2, on 6 matching bases. The CDR3 protein is CASSFYPGRYEQYF. The DNA is as follows: TGTGCCAGCAGTTTCTATCCAGGGAGGTACGAGCAGTACTTC.